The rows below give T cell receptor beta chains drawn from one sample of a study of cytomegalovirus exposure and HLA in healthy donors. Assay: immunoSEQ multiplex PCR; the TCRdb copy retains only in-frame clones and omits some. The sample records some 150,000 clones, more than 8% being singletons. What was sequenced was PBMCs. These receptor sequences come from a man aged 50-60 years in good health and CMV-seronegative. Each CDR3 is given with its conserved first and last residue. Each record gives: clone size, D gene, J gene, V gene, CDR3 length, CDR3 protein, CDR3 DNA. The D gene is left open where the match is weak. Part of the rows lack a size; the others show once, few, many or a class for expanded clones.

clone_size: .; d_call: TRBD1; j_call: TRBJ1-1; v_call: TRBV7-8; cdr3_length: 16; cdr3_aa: CASSSRPEGAGTEAFF; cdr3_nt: TGTGCCAGCAGCTCCCGACCAGAGGGGGCGGGCACTGAAGCTTTCTTT
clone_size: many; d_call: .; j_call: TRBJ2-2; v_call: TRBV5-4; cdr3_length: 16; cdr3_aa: CASSPRGGWGTGELFF; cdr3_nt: TGTGCCAGCAGCCCGAGGGGGGGATGGGGCACCGGGGAGCTGTTTTTT
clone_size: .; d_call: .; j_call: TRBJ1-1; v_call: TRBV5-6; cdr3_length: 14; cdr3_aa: CASSLFPRETEAFF; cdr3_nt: TGTGCCAGCAGCTTGTTTCCCAGGGAAACTGAAGCTTTCTTT
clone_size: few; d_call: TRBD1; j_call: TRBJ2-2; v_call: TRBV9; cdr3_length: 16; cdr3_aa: CASSVVGTALFGELFF; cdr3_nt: TGTGCCAGCAGCGTAGTAGGGACAGCGTTGTTCGGGGAGCTGTTTTTT
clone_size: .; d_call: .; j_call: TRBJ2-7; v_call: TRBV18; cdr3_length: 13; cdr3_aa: CASSPSGSYEQYF; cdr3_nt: TGTGCCAGCTCACCATCCGGGAGCTACGAGCAGTACTTC
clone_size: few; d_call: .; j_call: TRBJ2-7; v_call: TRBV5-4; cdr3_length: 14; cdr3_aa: CASSLGRGSYEQYF; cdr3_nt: TGTGCCAGCAGCTTGGGCAGGGGATCCTACGAGCAGTACTTC
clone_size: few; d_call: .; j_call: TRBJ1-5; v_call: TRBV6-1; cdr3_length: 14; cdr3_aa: CASTLTGYLQPQHF; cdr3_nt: TGTGCCAGCACCCTGACAGGCTACCTTCAGCCCCAGCATTTT
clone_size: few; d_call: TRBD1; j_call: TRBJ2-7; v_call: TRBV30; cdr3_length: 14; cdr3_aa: CAWSFRQGANEQYF; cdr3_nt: TGTGCCTGGAGTTTTAGACAGGGGGCGAACGAGCAGTACTTC
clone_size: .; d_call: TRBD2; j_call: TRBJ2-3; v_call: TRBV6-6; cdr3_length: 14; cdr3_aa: CASSYGTNTDTQYF; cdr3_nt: TGTGCCAGCAGTTACGGGACTAACACAGATACGCAGTATTTT
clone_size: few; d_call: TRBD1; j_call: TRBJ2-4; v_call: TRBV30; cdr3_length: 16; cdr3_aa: CAWSRGTGVAKNIQYF; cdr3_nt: TGTGCCTGGAGTAGGGGGACAGGGGTGGCCAAAAACATTCAGTACTTC
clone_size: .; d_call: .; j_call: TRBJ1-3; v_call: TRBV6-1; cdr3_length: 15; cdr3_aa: CASVDLRRGMNTIYF; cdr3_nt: TGTGCCAGCGTGGACCTCCGGCGGGGAATGAACACCATATATTTT
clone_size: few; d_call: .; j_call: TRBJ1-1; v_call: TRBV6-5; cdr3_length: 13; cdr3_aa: CASSYSRDTEAFF; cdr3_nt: TGTGCCAGCAGTTACTCGAGGGACACTGAAGCTTTCTTT
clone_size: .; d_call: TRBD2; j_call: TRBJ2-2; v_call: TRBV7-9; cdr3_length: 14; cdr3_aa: CASSKGLAAGELFF; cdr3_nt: TGTGCCAGCAGCAAGGGACTAGCGGCCGGGGAGCTGTTTTTT
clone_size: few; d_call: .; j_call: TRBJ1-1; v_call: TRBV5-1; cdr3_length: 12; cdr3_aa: CAGLDSLTEAFF; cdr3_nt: TGCGCCGGATTGGACAGCCTCACTGAAGCTTTCTTT
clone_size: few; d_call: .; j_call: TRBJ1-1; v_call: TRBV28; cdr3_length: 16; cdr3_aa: CASSPHSRGLAYRAFF; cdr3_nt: TGTGCCAGCAGCCCCCATAGTCGCGGCTTGGCTTACAGGGCTTTCTTT
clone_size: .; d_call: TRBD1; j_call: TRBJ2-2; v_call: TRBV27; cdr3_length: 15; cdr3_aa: CASRQGVRGTGELFF; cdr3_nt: TGTGCCAGCAGGCAGGGGGTGAGGGGCACCGGGGAGCTGTTTTTT
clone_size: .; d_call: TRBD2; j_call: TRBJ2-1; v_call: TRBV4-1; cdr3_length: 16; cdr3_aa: CASSQSTSVSYNEQFF; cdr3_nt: TGCGCCAGCAGCCAATCGACTAGCGTTTCCTACAATGAGCAGTTCTTC
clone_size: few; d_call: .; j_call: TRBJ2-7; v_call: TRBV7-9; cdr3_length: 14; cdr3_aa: CASSLGPTGYEQYF; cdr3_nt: TGTGCCAGCAGCTTAGGGCCGACAGGTTACGAGCAGTACTTC
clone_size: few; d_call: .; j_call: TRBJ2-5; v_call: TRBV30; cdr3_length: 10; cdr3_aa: CAWSRGTQYF; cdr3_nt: TGTGCCTGGAGTAGGGGGACCCAGTACTTC
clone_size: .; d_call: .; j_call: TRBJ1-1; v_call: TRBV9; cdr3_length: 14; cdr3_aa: CASSVGEGVGEAFF; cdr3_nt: TGTGCCAGCAGCGTAGGGGAAGGGGTTGGTGAAGCTTTCTTT
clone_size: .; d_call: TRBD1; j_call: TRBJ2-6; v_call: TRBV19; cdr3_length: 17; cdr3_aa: CASSGDRGAWGANVLTF; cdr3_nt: TGTGCCAGTAGTGGGGACAGGGGTGCCTGGGGGGCCAACGTCCTGACTTTC
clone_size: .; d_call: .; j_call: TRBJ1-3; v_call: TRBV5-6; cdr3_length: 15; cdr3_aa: CASSLRQAIWNTIYF; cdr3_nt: TGTGCCAGCAGCTTGAGACAGGCTATATGGAACACCATATATTTT
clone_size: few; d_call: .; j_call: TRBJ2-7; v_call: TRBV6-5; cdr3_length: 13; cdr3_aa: CASSSRDSYEQYF; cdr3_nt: TGTGCCAGCAGTTCCCGGGACTCCTACGAGCAGTACTTC
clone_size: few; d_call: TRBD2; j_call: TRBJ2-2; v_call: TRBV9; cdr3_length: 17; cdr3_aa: CASSAPSGGTNTGELFF; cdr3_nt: TGTGCCAGCAGCGCCCCGAGCGGGGGGACCAACACCGGGGAGCTGTTTTTT
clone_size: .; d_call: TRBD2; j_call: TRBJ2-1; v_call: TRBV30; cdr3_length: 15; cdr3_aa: CASAGTSGGWNEQFF; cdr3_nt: TGTGCCTCCGCGGGGACTAGCGGGGGGTGGAATGAGCAGTTCTTC
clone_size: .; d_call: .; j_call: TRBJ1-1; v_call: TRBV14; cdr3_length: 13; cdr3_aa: CASSPQALSEAFF; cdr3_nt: TGTGCCAGCAGCCCCCAAGCGCTTTCTGAAGCTTTCTTT
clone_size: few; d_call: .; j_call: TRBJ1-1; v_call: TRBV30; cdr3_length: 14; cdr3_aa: CAWSPFTGRGEAFF; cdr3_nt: TGTGCCTGGAGTCCATTTACCGGGAGGGGTGAAGCTTTCTTT
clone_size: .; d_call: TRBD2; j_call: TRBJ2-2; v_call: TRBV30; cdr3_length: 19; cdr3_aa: CAWSASRFLAGVYTGELFF; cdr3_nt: TGTGCCTGGAGTGCCTCCCGATTCCTAGCGGGAGTTTATACCGGGGAGCTGTTTTTT
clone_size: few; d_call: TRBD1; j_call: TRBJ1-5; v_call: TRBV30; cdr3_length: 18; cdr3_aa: CAWSGHTGGATGNQPQHF; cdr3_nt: TGTGCCTGGAGTGGGCATACAGGGGGCGCGACGGGCAATCAGCCCCAGCATTTT
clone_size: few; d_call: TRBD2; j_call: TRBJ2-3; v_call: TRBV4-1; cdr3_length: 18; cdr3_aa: CASSQDRVAGGVADTQYF; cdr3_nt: TGCGCCAGCAGCCAAGATAGGGTAGCGGGAGGGGTCGCAGATACGCAGTATTTT
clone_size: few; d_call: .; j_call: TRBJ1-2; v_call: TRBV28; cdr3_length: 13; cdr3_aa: CASSSPQAGGYTF; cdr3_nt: TGTGCCAGCAGTTCCCCGCAGGCGGGTGGCTACACCTTC
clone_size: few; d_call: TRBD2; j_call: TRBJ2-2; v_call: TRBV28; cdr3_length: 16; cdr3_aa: CASSTSGRAITGELFF; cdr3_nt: TGTGCCAGCTCGACTAGCGGGAGGGCAATAACCGGGGAGCTGTTTTTT
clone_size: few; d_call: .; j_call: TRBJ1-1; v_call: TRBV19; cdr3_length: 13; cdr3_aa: CASSANRDTEAFF; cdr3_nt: TGTGCCAGTAGTGCTAACAGGGACACTGAAGCTTTCTTT
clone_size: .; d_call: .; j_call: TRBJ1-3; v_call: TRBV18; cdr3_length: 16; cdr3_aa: CASSQTGVQSGNTIYF; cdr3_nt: TGTGCCAGCTCACAAACCGGGGTCCAATCTGGAAACACCATATATTTT
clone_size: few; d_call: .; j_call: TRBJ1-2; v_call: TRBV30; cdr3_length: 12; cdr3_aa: CAWSVRGYGYTF; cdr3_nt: TGTGCCTGGAGCGTGCGAGGGTATGGCTACACCTTC
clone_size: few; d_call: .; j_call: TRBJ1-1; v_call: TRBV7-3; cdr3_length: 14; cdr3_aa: CASSLKTGSTEAFF; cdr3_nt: TGTGCCAGCAGCTTAAAAACAGGGTCCACTGAAGCTTTCTTT
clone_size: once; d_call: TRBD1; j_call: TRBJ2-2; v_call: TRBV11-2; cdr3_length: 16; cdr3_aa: CASSPQTGGHTGELFF; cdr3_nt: TGTGCCAGCAGCCCCCAGACAGGGGGCCACACCGGGGAGCTGTTTTTT
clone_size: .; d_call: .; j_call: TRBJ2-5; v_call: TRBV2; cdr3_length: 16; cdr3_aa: CARTSGGAAVQETQYF; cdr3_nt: TGTGCCAGAACCTCCGGCGGAGCAGCCGTCCAGGAGACCCAGTACTTC
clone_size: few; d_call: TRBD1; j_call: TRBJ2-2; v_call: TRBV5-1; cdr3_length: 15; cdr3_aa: CASSRRQGRTGELFF; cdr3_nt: TGCGCCAGCAGTAGACGACAGGGCCGCACCGGGGAGCTGTTTTTT
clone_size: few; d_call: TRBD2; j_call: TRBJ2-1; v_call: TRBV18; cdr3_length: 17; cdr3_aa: CASSSRVAGDSYNEQFF; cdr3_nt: TGTGCCAGCTCATCCAGGGTAGCGGGGGACTCCTACAATGAGCAGTTCTTC
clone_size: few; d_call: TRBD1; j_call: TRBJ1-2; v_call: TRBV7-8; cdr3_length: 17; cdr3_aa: CASSPHGGTGGNYGYTF; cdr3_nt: TGTGCCAGCAGCCCGCACGGCGGTACAGGGGGCAACTATGGCTACACCTTC
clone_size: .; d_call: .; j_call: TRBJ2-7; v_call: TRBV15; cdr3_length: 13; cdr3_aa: CATSGGGPGEQYF; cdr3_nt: TGTGCCACCAGCGGCGGGGGCCCCGGCGAGCAGTACTTC
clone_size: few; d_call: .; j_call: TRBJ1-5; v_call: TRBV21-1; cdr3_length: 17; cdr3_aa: CASSKALGSYSNQPQHF; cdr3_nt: TGTGCCAGCAGCAAAGCGCTAGGTAGTTATAGCAATCAGCCCCAGCATTTT
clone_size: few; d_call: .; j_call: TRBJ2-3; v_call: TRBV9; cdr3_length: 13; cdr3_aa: CASSVAGTDTQYF; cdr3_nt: TGTGCCAGCAGCGTAGCGGGTACAGATACGCAGTATTTT
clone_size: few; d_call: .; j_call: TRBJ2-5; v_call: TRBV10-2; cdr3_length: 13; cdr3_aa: CASTDSAQETQYF; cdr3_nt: TGCGCCAGCACTGATAGCGCGCAAGAGACCCAGTACTTC
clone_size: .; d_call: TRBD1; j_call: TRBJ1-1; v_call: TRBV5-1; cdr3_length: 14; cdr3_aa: CASSPGTGATEAFF; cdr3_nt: TGCGCCAGCAGCCCCGGGACAGGGGCCACTGAAGCTTTCTTT
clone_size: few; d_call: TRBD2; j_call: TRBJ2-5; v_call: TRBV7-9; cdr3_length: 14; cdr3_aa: CASSLVAGGETQYF; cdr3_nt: TGTGCCAGCAGCTTAGTAGCGGGGGGAGAGACCCAGTACTTC
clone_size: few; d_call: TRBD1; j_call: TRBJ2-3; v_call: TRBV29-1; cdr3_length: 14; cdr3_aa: CSVPGQASTDTQYF; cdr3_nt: TGCAGCGTTCCCGGACAGGCCAGCACAGATACGCAGTATTTT
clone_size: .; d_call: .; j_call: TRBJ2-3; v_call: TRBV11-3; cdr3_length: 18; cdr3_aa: CASSLVESGFHFAHTQYF; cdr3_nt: TGTGCCAGCAGCTTAGTTGAAAGCGGGTTCCACTTCGCCCATACGCAGTATTTT
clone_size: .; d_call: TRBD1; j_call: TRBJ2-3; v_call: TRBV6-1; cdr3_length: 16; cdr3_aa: CASSGRGTGRTDTQYF; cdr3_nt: TGTGCCAGCAGTGGCCGCGGGACAGGACGCACAGATACGCAGTATTTT
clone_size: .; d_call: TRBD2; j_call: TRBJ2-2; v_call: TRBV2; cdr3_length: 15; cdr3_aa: CASTGTSVRTGELFF; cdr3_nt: TGTGCCAGCACTGGGACTAGCGTAAGGACCGGGGAGCTGTTTTTT
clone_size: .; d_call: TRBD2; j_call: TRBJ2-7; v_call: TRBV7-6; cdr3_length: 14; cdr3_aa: CASSLVTSDGEQYF; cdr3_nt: TGTGCCAGCAGCTTAGTAACTAGCGATGGGGAGCAGTACTTC
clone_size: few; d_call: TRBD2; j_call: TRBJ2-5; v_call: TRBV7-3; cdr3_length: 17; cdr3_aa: CASSWGLAGGGAETQYF; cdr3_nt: TGTGCCAGCAGCTGGGGACTAGCGGGAGGGGGGGCAGAGACCCAGTACTTC
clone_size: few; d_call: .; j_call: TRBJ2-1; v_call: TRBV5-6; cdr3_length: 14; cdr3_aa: CASSLGRLINEQFF; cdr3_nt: TGTGCCAGCAGCTTGGGCCGCCTAATCAATGAACAGTTCTTC
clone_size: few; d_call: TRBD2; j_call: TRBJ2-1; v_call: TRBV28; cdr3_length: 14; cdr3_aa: CASRVAGGYDEQFF; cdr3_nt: TGTGCCAGCAGGGTAGCGGGAGGTTACGATGAGCAGTTCTTC
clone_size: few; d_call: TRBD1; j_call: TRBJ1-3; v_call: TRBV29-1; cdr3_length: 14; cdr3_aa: CSARDRVFGNTIYF; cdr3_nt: TGCAGCGCGCGGGACAGGGTTTTTGGAAACACCATATATTTT
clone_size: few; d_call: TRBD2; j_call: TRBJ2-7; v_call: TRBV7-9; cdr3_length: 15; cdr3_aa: CASSSRAGVGYEQYF; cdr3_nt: TGTGCCAGCAGCTCCCGGGCGGGGGTTGGGTACGAGCAGTACTTC